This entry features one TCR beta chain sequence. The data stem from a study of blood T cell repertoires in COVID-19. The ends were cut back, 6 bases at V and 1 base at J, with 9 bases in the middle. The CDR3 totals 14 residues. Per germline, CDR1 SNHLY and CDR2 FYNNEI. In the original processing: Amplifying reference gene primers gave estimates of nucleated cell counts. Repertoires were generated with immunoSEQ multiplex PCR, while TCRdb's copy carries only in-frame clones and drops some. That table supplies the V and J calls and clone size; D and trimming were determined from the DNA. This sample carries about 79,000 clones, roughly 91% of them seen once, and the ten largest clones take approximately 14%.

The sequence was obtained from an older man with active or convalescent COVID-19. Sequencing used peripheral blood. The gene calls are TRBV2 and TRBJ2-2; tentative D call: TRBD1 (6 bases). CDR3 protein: CASRGTMNTGELFF. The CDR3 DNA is TGTGCCAGCAGGGGGACAATGAACACCGGGGAGCTGTTTTTT.